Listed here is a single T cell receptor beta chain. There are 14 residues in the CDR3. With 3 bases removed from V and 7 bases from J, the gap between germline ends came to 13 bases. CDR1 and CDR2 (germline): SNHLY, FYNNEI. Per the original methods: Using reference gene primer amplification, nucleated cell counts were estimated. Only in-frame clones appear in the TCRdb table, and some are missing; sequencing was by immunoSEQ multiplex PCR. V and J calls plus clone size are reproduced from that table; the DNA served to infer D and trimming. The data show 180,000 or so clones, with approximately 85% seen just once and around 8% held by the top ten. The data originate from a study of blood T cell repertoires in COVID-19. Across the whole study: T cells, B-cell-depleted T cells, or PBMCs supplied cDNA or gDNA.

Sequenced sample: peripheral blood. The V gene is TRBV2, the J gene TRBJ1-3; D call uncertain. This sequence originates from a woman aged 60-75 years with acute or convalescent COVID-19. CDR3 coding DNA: TGTGCCAGCAGTGACGTTACGGAGGCGAACACCATATATTTT. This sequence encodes CASSDVTEANTIYF.